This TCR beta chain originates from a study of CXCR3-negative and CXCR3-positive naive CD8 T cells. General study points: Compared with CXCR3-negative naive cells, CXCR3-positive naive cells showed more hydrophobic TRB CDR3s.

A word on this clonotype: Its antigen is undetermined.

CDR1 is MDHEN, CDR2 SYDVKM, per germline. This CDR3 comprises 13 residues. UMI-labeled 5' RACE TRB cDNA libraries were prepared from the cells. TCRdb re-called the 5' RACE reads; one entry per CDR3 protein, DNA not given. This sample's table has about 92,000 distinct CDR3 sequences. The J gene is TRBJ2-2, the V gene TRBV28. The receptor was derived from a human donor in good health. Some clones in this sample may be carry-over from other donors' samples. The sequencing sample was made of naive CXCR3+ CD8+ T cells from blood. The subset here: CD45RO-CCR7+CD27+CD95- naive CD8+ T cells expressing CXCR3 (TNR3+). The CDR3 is CASSLEGVGELFF.